This section outlines one TCR beta chain sequence together with its context. Original analysis: Reference gene primer amplification gave estimated nucleated cell counts. Data came from immunoSEQ multiplex PCR; TCRdb stores just in-frame clones and leaves some out. From that table come the V and J calls and clone size; the DNA was used to work out D and trimming. The sample has approximately 180,000 clones, approximately 80% seen once. These data come from a study of blood T cell repertoires in COVID-19. Study as a whole: The cDNA or gDNA used as material had been derived from T cells, B-cell-depleted T cells, or PBMCs.

The source of this sequence is a man aged 45-65 years who had recovered from COVID-19. The sample consisted of PBMCs or T cells enriched from blood (not recorded which).

The chain's CDR3 is CASSESQSSEETQYF. In nucleotides, the CDR3 is TGTGCCAGCAGTGAATCCCAATCAAGCGAAGAGACCCAGTACTTC. The chain couples TRBV25-1 to TRBJ2-5; the D is unclear. There are 15 residues in the CDR3. Per the germline V gene, CDR1 is MGHDK and CDR2 is SYGVNS. With 1 base removed from V and 3 bases from J, the gap between germline ends came to 12 bases.